The entry below describes one T cell receptor (beta chain). The data belong to a study of PD-L1 blockade in urothelial cancer. Study background: Analysis of the blood was performed 3 weeks (second dose) and 6 weeks after treatment start.

TCRdb's table, derived via immunoSEQ multiplex PCR, lists solely in-frame clones and lacks some. This sample has approximately 45,000 clones, with 82% found just once. As for time point: pretreatment peripheral blood. Patients in the study were battling locally advanced or metastatic urothelial carcinoma. Sample contribution per patient ranged from 1 to 8, covering pretreatment and on-treatment. This CDR3 region has 17 residues. The V gene's germline CDR1 is SGHTA and CDR2 FQGNSA. V lost 1 base and J 0 bases, leaving 15 bases between the germline ends. The material was PBMCs, obtained around atezolizumab (anti-PD-L1) treatment. The chain employs TRBV7-2 and TRBJ1-2; D is undetermined. The receptor's source is a man in his fifties or sixties with urothelial cancer. CDR3 nucleotides: TGTGCCAGCAGCTTAGTGTCGGGAACCGCCGCTAACTATGGCTACACCTTC. Amino acids: CASSLVSGTAANYGYTF.